Below are 14 T cell receptor beta chains sequenced from a single sample in a study of T cells in Graves' hyperthyroidism and ophthalmopathy. Using RNA transcripts as the source, TCR beta CDR3 regions were amplified. The HTBI primer set served for first-round RT-PCR of the TCR CDR3. TCRdb ran MiXCR on the multiplex PCR reads and lists one entry per CDR3 protein. The sample shows around 300,000 distinct CDR3 sequences, roughly 20% of them seen only once. The sequencing sample was made of blood. The receptors come from a man aged 25 to 40 with Graves' ophthalmopathy.

This clonotype was counted many times. J is TRBJ2-7 and V is TRBV15, with 8 bases aligning to TRBD1. CDR1 and CDR2 from the germline V gene are LNHNV and YYDKDF (reference sequence). CDR3 length: 16 amino acids. Germline trimming cut 1 base from V and 3 bases from J; bases unmatched to any gene: 8. The CDR3 loop reads CATSRVPGQGGYEQYF. In DNA form, the CDR3 reads TGTGCCACCAGCAGAGTTCCCGGACAGGGAGGCTACGAGCAGTACTTC.

This clonotype was seen repeatedly, ten times or more. The chain employs TRBV12-3 or TRBV12-4 and TRBJ1-1, with D perhaps matching TRBD1 (5 bases). The CDR3 loop spans 13 amino acids. The V gene lost 5 bases and the J gene lost 3 bases, with 10 bases spanning the gap. The CDR3 reads CASSPRDYTEAFF. The CDR3 DNA follows: TGTGCCAGCAGTCCAAGGGACTACACTGAAGCTTTCTTT.

The chain is built from TRBV5-1 and TRBJ2-1, with TRBD2 matching over 11 bases. V was pared by 4 bases and J by 7 bases, with 10 bases of the junction left unmatched. This CDR3 spans 16 amino acids. CDR1 SGHRS and CDR2 YFSETQ come from the germline V gene. This chain's CDR3 is CASSTGTSGLYNEQFF. The CDR3 coding sequence is TGCGCCAGCAGCACCGGGACTAGCGGTTTGTATAATGAGCAGTTCTTC.

The table lists this clonotype with many counts. This rearrangement joins TRBV5-6 to TRBJ2-1; 10 nucleotides agree with TRBD2. The CDR3 totals 15 residues. Trimming took 6 bases from V and 8 from J; bases not matched to a gene: 11. The germline V gene encodes CDR1 SGHDT and CDR2 YYEEEE. CDR3 residues: CASTRGLAAIDEQFF. Here the CDR3 DNA reads TGTGCCAGCACCCGAGGACTAGCGGCCATCGATGAGCAGTTCTTC. The whole variable domain, remainder taken from reference TRBV5-6 and TRBJ2-1, is DAGVTQSPTHLIKTRGQQVTLRCSPKSGHDTVSWYQQALGQGPQFIFQYYEEEERQRGNFPDRFSGHQFPNYSSELNVNALLLGDSALYLCASTRGLAAIDEQFFGPGTRLTVL.

This clonotype was seen repeatedly, ten times or more. The genes are TRBV10-3 and TRBJ2-7; D might be TRBD2 (6 bases). Germline CDR1 and CDR2: ENHRY and SYGVKD. Trimming cost V 4 bases and J 2 bases, with 18 bases left between them. CDR3 length: 16 amino acids. In DNA, the CDR3 is TGTGCCATCAGTGGAGCACTAGCTGCGGTAACCTACGAGCAGTACTTC. Its protein is CAISGALAAVTYEQYF.

This clonotype was seen repeatedly, ten times or more. The V and J genes are TRBV30 and TRBJ2-1, with TRBD1 identical over 8 bases. V trimming: 1 base; J trimming: 7 bases; junction bases outside the gene matches: 6. There are 14 residues in the CDR3. The germline CDR1 and CDR2 sequences are GTSNPN and SVGIG (reference sequence). CDR3 residues: CAWSERQGWNEQFF. The CDR3 region has the DNA TGTGCCTGGAGTGAGCGACAGGGGTGGAATGAGCAGTTCTTC.

The V and J genes are TRBV12-3 or TRBV12-4 and TRBJ1-5; 10 bases map to TRBD1. V gave up 6 bases and J gave up 2 bases; unmatched junction bases: 4. The CDR3 runs 15 residues. CDR3 sequence (DNA): TGTGCCAGCAGAACCGGGACAGGGGGCAATCAGCCCCAGCATTTT. As protein: CASRTGTGGNQPQHF.

This clonotype was observed many times. The chain combines TRBV2 with TRBJ2-1; TRBD2 matches at 10 bases. Germline loops: CDR1 SNHLY, CDR2 FYNNEI. The CDR3 is 15 amino acids. V lost 6 bases to trimming and J lost 3 bases; unmatched junction nucleotides: 5. The CDR3 nucleotides read TGTGCCAGCAGCCTTAGCGGGGGGAACTACAATGAGCAGTTCTTC. It encodes CASSLSGGNYNEQFF.

This clonotype was recorded a few times. This chain connects TRBV29-1 to TRBJ2-2; 7 nucleotides line up with TRBD2. The CDR3 has 14 amino acids. With V trimmed by 3 bases and J by 1 base, 2 bases remained unmatched. Germline loops: CDR1 SQVTM, CDR2 ANQGSEA. CDR3 bases: TGCAGCGTTGAGGGGACTAAGAACACCGGGGAGCTGTTTTTT. This translates into CSVEGTKNTGELFF.

This chain connects TRBV20-1 to TRBJ1-1, with D hard to call. CDR3 length: 15 residues. Trimming cost V 1 base and J 0 bases, with 12 bases left between them. The germline V gene encodes CDR1 DFQATT and CDR2 SNEGSKA (reference sequence). DNA of the CDR3: TGCAGTGCTAGAGGGCAAGGGAACATGAACACTGAAGCTTTCTTT. It translates to CSARGQGNMNTEAFF.

This clonotype was seen a few times. The J gene is TRBJ2-3, the V gene TRBV20-1; D unresolved. Germline V CDR1 and CDR2: DFQATT, SNEGSKA (reference sequence). V was clipped by 3 bases and J by 6 bases, with 13 bases between them. The CDR3 runs 13 residues. CDR3 nucleotides: TGCAGTGCTAGTCCCCCGGGTTTGGATACGCAGTATTTT. This encodes CSASPPGLDTQYF.

In its sample, this clonotype was seen a few times. The chain combines TRBV14 with TRBJ2-3; D call uncertain. CDR3 size: 18 residues. Germline V gene sequence: CDR1 SGHDN, CDR2 FVKESK. V lost 4 bases to trimming and J lost 4 bases, with 24 bases between them. The CDR3 DNA sequence: TGTGCCAGCAGCCCGTCTCTTTTGGTGTTCGGCACCGCAGATACGCAGTATTTT. Translation: CASSPSLLVFGTADTQYF.

The chain combines TRBV29-1 with TRBJ2-7; 11 positions agree with TRBD2. The germline V gene encodes CDR1 SQVTM and CDR2 ANQGSEA. CDR3 length: 13 amino acids. The V gene end was trimmed by 5 bases and the J gene end by 4 bases; junction bases not matched to a gene: 4. The CDR3 region is CSVIAGGGYEQYF. The CDR3 bases are TGCAGCGTTATAGCGGGAGGGGGGTACGAGCAGTACTTC.

This clonotype came up a few times. The chain couples TRBV28 to TRBJ2-7; TRBD2 aligns across 8 bases. CDR1 is MDHEN, CDR2 SYDVKM, per germline. The CDR3 loop spans 15 amino acids. V lost 5 bases to trimming and J lost 0 bases; unmatched junction nucleotides: 6. The CDR3 protein is CASSTTGTSSYEQYF. Written as DNA, the CDR3 is TGTGCCAGCAGTACAACCGGGACTAGCTCCTACGAGCAGTACTTC.